The 25 T cell receptor beta chains in this list originate from one sample, sequenced in a study of shared clonotypes between healthy human individuals. Positively selected for CCR7, the CD45RO-negative cells used as naive CD8 cells excluded terminally differentiated effector memory CD45RA+ cells. Assay used: immunoSEQ multiplex PCR; TCRdb lists only in-frame clones, some missing. This sample yields over 750,000 clones, of which about 96% are seen a single time; around 0.21% belongs to the top ten. Input material: naive CD8+ T cells sorted from blood. Receptors were obtained from a man aged 30 to 45 in good health.

The chain links TRBV5-6 to TRBJ1-4; D might be TRBD1 (6 bases). The CDR3 is made up of 15 amino acids. V was trimmed by 2 bases and J by 8 bases, leaving 16 bases between them. Germline V gene data show CDR1 as SGHDT and CDR2 as YYEEEE. The CDR3 is CASSFAGTIDEKLFF. Here the CDR3 DNA reads TGTGCCAGCAGCTTTGCTGGGACAATAGACGAAAAACTGTTTTTT. Filled out from reference TRBV5-6 and TRBJ1-4, the complete variable domain reads DAGVTQSPTHLIKTRGQQVTLRCSPKSGHDTVSWYQQALGQGPQFIFQYYEEEERQRGNFPDRFSGHQFPNYSSELNVNALLLGDSALYLCASSFAGTIDEKLFFGSGTQLSVL.

CDR3 loop: CASSLARAGGTDNEQFF. The CDR3 DNA reads TGTGCCAGCAGCTTAGCACGGGCGGGAGGGACTGACAATGAGCAGTTCTTC. The chain employs TRBV13 and TRBJ2-1; 9 bases agree with TRBD2. CDR3 length: 17 residues. V dropped 1 base and J dropped 5; count of bases not matched to a gene: 9. Germline V gene lookup returns CDR1 PRHDT and CDR2 FYEKMQ (reference sequence).

This sequence joins TRBV7-9 and TRBJ2-1, with 8 bases lining up with TRBD2. The CDR3 consists of 17 residues. Germline assignment: CDR1 SEHNR and CDR2 FQNEAQ (reference sequence). Germline trimming cut 2 bases from V and 4 bases from J; bases unmatched to any gene: 10. The CDR3 is CASSLPGAGVGYNEQFF. DNA of the CDR3: TGTGCCAGCAGCTTACCAGGAGCGGGAGTAGGTTACAATGAGCAGTTCTTC.

V gene TRBV7-8 combines with J gene TRBJ2-7, with D tentatively TRBD2 (5 bases). The germline gives CDR1 SGHVS, CDR2 FQNEAQ. Deletions cut 5 bases from V and 2 bases from J, with 13 bases between. CDR3 size: 14 residues. CDR3 nucleotides: TGTGCCAGCAGCCTAGGTGGGAGAGCCTACGAGCAGTACTTC. It encodes CASSLGGRAYEQYF.

V usage is TRBV9 and J usage is TRBJ2-3; 8 bases fit TRBD2. This CDR3 region has 14 residues. Germline V lookup: CDR1 SGDLS, CDR2 YYNGEE. V was pared by 6 bases and J by 4 bases, with 7 bases of the junction left unmatched. The CDR3 bases are TGTGCCAGCACCCCCTTCGGGAGGGCAGATACGCAGTATTTT. It encodes CASTPFGRADTQYF.

The V call is TRBV27, the J call TRBJ2-7, with TRBD2 matching 11 bases. The CDR3 totals 14 residues. V dropped 5 bases and J dropped 6; count of bases not matched to a gene: 6. From germline, CDR1 is MNHEY and CDR2 SMNVEV (reference sequence). This CDR3 reads CASSGTSGRSEQYF. CDR3 nucleotides: TGTGCCAGCAGTGGGACTAGCGGACGTTCCGAGCAGTACTTC.

This rearrangement joins TRBV11-2 to TRBJ1-1; 11 positions agree with TRBD1. The CDR3 loop spans 14 amino acids. From germline, CDR1 is SGHAT and CDR2 FQNNGV. The V segment lost 1 base and the J segment 11 bases; nucleotides outside the gene matches: 6. CDR3 in amino acids: CASSLGTGGYYAFF. CDR3 DNA sequence: TGTGCCAGCAGCTTAGGGACAGGGGGCTATTATGCTTTCTTT.

The chain has TRBV7-9 and TRBJ2-1; 8 bases line up with TRBD1. Germline CDR1 and CDR2: SEHNR and FQNEAQ (reference sequence). Trimming cost V 5 bases and J 2 bases; bases outside gene matches: 11. This CDR3 is 17 amino acids long. This CDR3 reads CASSQTGVEAPYNEQFF. The DNA of the CDR3 is TGTGCCAGCAGCCAGACAGGGGTGGAAGCCCCCTACAATGAGCAGTTCTTC.

This clone has just a few counts. The chain links TRBV7-9 to TRBJ2-1, with D tentatively TRBD2 (6 bases). V lost 5 bases and J lost 7, with 15 bases in between. The CDR3 has 14 amino acids. Germline lookup yields CDR1 SEHNR and CDR2 FQNEAQ (reference sequence). The CDR3 is CASSPWQEGNEQFF. CDR3 bases: TGTGCCAGCAGCCCGTGGCAGGAGGGGAATGAGCAGTTCTTC.

Here the CDR3 reads CASRDLMGDNPEQFF. In DNA, the CDR3 is TGTGCCAGCAGGGATCTTATGGGGGATAATCCTGAGCAGTTCTTC. The chain carries TRBV11-2 and TRBJ2-1; D possibly matches TRBD1 or TRBD2 (5 bases each). The CDR3 runs to 15 residues. The germline gives CDR1 SGHAT, CDR2 FQNNGV. Deletions cut 6 bases from V and 9 bases from J, with 21 bases between.

As for this clone: The same CDR3 arises from other DNA sequences in this sample as well. This chain joins TRBV7-9 and TRBJ1-1, with D unresolved. With 1 base removed from V and 0 bases from J, the gap between germline ends came to 6 bases. In germline, CDR1 is SEHNR, CDR2 FQNEAQ (reference sequence). The CDR3 is made up of 14 amino acids. Written as DNA, the CDR3 is TGTGCCAGCAGCTTAGACACCATGAACACTGAAGCTTTCTTT. This gives the protein CASSLDTMNTEAFF.

This rearrangement joins TRBV19 to TRBJ2-7, with D tentatively TRBD1 (5 bases). V gave up 3 bases and J gave up 3 bases, with 15 bases separating them. Germline V gene sequence: CDR1 LNHDA, CDR2 SQIVND (reference sequence). The CDR3 loop spans 15 amino acids. The CDR3 sequence: CASSITPTEIYEQYF. The CDR3 region has the DNA TGTGCCAGTAGTATCACCCCGACAGAGATCTACGAGCAGTACTTC.

This chain connects TRBV9 to TRBJ2-5, with TRBD2 identical over 8 bases. The CDR3 sequence is 15 residues long. V was clipped by 0 bases and J by 4 bases; unmatched bases: 5. Germline V gene sequence: CDR1 SGDLS, CDR2 YYNGEE. The CDR3 nucleotides are TGTGCCAGCAGCGTAGATGGACTAGCATCAGAGACCCAGTACTTC. Its protein product is CASSVDGLASETQYF.

The chain has TRBV29-1 and TRBJ2-7, with TRBD2 identical over 7 bases. Trimming at V came to 0 bases and at J to 7 bases, leaving 12 bases not matched to a gene. The CDR3 runs 15 residues. Per germline, CDR1 SQVTM and CDR2 ANQGSEA. The CDR3 DNA sequence: TGCAGCGTTGAAGAGACAGCCGGGACTAACCAAGAGCAGTACTTC. It is translated as CSVEETAGTNQEQYF.

The chain links TRBV11-2 to TRBJ2-7; D possibly uses TRBD1 or TRBD2 (7 bases each). This CDR3 is built from 15 residues. The V gene's germline CDR1 is SGHAT and CDR2 FQNNGV. V was trimmed by 5 bases and J by 3 bases, leaving 17 bases between them. The CDR3 protein is CASSPWSRGGYEQYF. In DNA form, the CDR3 reads TGTGCCAGCAGCCCATGGTCCAGGGGGGGCTACGAGCAGTACTTC.

This rearrangement joins TRBV5-6 to TRBJ2-7; no clear D. Germline assignment: CDR1 SGHDT and CDR2 YYEEEE. Deletions cut 2 bases from V and 6 bases from J, with 12 bases between. The CDR3 totals 13 residues. The CDR3 sequence is CASSFIHTREQYF. The CDR3 nucleotides are TGTGCCAGCAGCTTCATTCACACCCGCGAGCAGTACTTC.

The chain recombines TRBV29-1 with TRBJ2-1; TRBD2 might be the D (5 bases). Germline V lookup: CDR1 SQVTM, CDR2 ANQGSEA. V was pared by 6 bases and J by 1 base, with 13 bases between. The CDR3 contains 14 residues. CDR3 coding DNA: TGCAGCGTCTGTGGGAGCGGTTCCTACAATGAGCAGTTCTTC. Encoded protein: CSVCGSGSYNEQFF.

CDR3 DNA sequence: TGCGCCAGCAGCGTGGGAAGGGCGGGAGTGTCTAACAATGAGCAGTTCTTC. Residues: CASSVGRAGVSNNEQFF. The chain joins TRBV4-3 to TRBJ2-1, with 7 bases identical to TRBD2. The V gene's germline CDR1 is LGHNA and CDR2 YSLEER. V lost 5 bases to trimming and J lost 5 bases; unmatched junction nucleotides: 15. CDR3 length equals 17 residues.

About this clone itself: The sample holds other DNA sequences that translate to the same CDR3. This chain connects TRBV20-1 to TRBJ1-2; a possible D gene is TRBD1 (6 bases). CDR1 and CDR2 (germline): DFQATT, SNEGSKA (reference sequence). V lost 3 bases and J lost 8, with 10 bases in between. CDR3 size: 11 residues. CDR3 in DNA: TGCAGTGCTAGGCAGGGGCCCGGCTACACCTTC. Protein: CSARQGPGYTF.

This chain links TRBV11-2 with TRBJ1-2; D gene ambiguous. Between the trimmed V and J ends, which lost 3 bases and 6 bases, there was a span of 8 bases. Germline V gene data show CDR1 as SGHAT and CDR2 as FQNNGV. The CDR3 length is 12 residues. For the CDR3, the DNA is TGTGCCAGCAGCTTGATCAGCGATGGCTACACCTTC. Translated, it gives CASSLISDGYTF.

V usage is TRBV4-3 and J usage is TRBJ2-3; 7 bases map to TRBD2. CDR1 and CDR2 from the germline V gene are LGHNA and YSLEER. The V and J ends lost 0 bases and 0 bases, in that order; junction bases with no gene match: 3. The CDR3 has 16 amino acids. DNA of the CDR3: TGCGCCAGCAGCCAAGATGGGGGGGAGAGCACAGATACGCAGTATTTT. Its translation: CASSQDGGESTDTQYF.

The chain employs TRBV28 and TRBJ2-2; D assignment may be TRBD1 or TRBD2 (5 bases each). Trimming cost V 6 bases and J 4 bases, with 18 bases left between them. Germline CDR1 reads MDHEN; CDR2 reads SYDVKM. The CDR3 is 16 residues long. In nucleotides, the CDR3 is TGTGCCAGCAGCATGCGACCGGGACGAACCACCGGGGAGCTGTTTTTT. This encodes CASSMRPGRTTGELFF. The whole variable domain, filled in from reference TRBV28 and TRBJ2-2, reads DVKVTQSSRYLVKRTGEKVFLECVQDMDHENMFWYRQDPGLGLRLIYFSYDVKMKEKGDIPEGYSVSREKKERFSLILESASTNQTSMYLCASSMRPGRTTGELFFGEGSRLTVL.

The genes are TRBV11-3 and TRBJ2-7, with D unresolved. V was shortened by 1 base and J by 1 base, with 5 bases between the two germline ends. Germline CDR1 and CDR2: SGHNT and YENEEA. The CDR3 spans 13 residues. CDR3 sequence (DNA): TGTGCCAGCAGCTTAGCGGTATCCTACGAGCAGTACTTC. Its translation: CASSLAVSYEQYF.

This sequence joins TRBV30 and TRBJ1-1; possibly TRBD1 for D (5 bases). This CDR3 comprises 13 residues. Germline-derived CDR1 and CDR2 are GTSNPN and SVGIG (reference sequence). Trimming removed 0 bases from V and 6 bases from J, with 11 bases in between. The CDR3 DNA follows: TGTGCCTGGAGTGTAGGTTCAGGGTCTGAAGCTTTCTTT. Protein: CAWSVGSGSEAFF.

The rearrangement joins TRBV4-1 to TRBJ2-1; no clear D gene. This CDR3 has 16 amino acids. The V and J ends lost 0 bases and 0 bases respectively, with 9 bases between them. The germline V gene has CDR1 MGHRA and CDR2 YSYEKL. CDR3 sequence: CASSQEEYPSYNEQFF. The CDR3 DNA is TGCGCCAGCAGCCAAGAGGAATACCCCTCCTACAATGAGCAGTTCTTC.